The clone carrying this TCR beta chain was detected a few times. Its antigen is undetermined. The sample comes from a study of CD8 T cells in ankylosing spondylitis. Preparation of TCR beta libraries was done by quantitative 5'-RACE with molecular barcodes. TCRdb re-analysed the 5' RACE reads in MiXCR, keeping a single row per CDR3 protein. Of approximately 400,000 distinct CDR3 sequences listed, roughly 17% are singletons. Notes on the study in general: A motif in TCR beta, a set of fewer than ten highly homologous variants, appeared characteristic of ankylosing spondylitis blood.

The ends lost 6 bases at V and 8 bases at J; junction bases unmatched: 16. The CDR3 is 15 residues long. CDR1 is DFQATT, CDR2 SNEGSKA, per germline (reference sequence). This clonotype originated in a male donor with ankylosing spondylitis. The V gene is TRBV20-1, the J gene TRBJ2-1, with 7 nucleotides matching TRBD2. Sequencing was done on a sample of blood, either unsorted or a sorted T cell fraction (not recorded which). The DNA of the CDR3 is TGCAGTGCCTCTTTGGCGGGAGCCTCGGCCCATGAGCAGTTCTTC. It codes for CSASLAGASAHEQFF.